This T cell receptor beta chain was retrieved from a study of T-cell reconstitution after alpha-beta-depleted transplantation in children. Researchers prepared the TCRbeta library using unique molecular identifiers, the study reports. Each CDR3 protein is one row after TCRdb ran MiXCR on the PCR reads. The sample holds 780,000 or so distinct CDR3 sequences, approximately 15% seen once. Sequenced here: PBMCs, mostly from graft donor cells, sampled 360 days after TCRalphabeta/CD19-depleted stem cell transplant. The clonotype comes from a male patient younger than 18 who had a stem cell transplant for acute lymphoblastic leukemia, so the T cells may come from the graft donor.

CDR3 sequence reads: CASSLSASGYYEQYF. The CDR3 DNA follows: TGTGCCAGCAGTTTATCGGCTAGCGGGTACTACGAGCAGTACTTC. The chain combines TRBV27 with TRBJ2-7, with TRBD2 matching 8 bases. Per germline, CDR1 MNHEY and CDR2 SMNVEV (reference sequence). After removal of 0 bases from V and 3 bases from J, the junction contained 4 bases not matched to a gene. This CDR3 contains 15 residues.